What follows are 30 T cell receptor beta chains derived from one specimen sequenced in a study of long-term antiretroviral therapy in people with HIV. They ran version v3.0 of the immunoSEQ assay at survey level. TCRdb's copy holds only in-frame clones and misses some; the assay was immunoSEQ multiplex PCR. The sample has tens of thousands of clones, more than 65% seen once. The sequencing used unsorted PBMCs, collected 3 years after starting antiretroviral therapy. These receptors originate from a man aged 50 to 60 with HIV.

This rearrangement joins TRBV14 to TRBJ2-2; maybe TRBD1 (5 bases). The ends were cut back, 1 base at V and 9 bases at J, with 18 bases in the middle. The CDR3 runs 16 residues. The germline V gene has CDR1 SGHDN and CDR2 FVKESK. The CDR3 nucleotides are TGTGCCAGCAGCCAAGGTCCAGGGATCCCGCGCCGGGAGCTGTTTTTT. This translates into CASSQGPGIPRRELFF.

CDR3 protein: CASSPGLGEQFF. In nucleotides, the CDR3 is TGTGCCAGCAGCCCGGGACTGGGTGAGCAGTTCTTC. The rearrangement uses TRBV6-5 and TRBJ2-1, with D tentatively TRBD2 (6 bases). The CDR3 is 12 residues long. Trimming stripped 6 bases from V and 9 bases from J, with 12 bases between. Germline V gene data show CDR1 as MNHEY and CDR2 as SVGAGI.

J is TRBJ1-4 and V is TRBV19; no clear D. V lost 3 bases and J 8 bases, leaving 7 bases between the germline ends. The CDR3 has 12 amino acids. CDR1 is LNHDA and CDR2 is SQIVND in the germline V gene (reference sequence). The DNA for the CDR3 is TGTGCCAGTAGTATGGGCCGGGAAAAACTGTTTTTT. It codes for CASSMGREKLFF.

The chain is built from TRBV5-4 and TRBJ2-7, with D possibly matching TRBD2 (6 bases). The CDR3 is 15 residues long. V shed 0 bases and J shed 3 bases, with 13 bases lying between them. Germline V gene lookup returns CDR1 SGHNT and CDR2 YYREEE (reference sequence). The CDR3 nucleotides read TGTGCCAGCAGCTTGGCCGCCGGGGGTAGCTACGAGCAGTACTTC. Translating gives CASSLAAGGSYEQYF.

The chain combines TRBV5-4 with TRBJ2-5; no definite D call. Germline values: CDR1 SGHNT, CDR2 YYREEE (reference sequence). This CDR3 is 16 amino acids long. The V and J ends lost 0 bases and 3 bases respectively, with 15 bases between them. For the CDR3, the DNA is TGTGCCAGCAGCTTGGAAGGGTCCACTACAAAAGAGACCCAGTACTTC. Encoded protein: CASSLEGSTTKETQYF. The full variable domain, rest sourced from reference TRBV5-4 and TRBJ2-5, is ETGVTQSPTHLIKTRGQQVTLRCSSQSGHNTVSWYQQALGQGPQFIFQYYREEENGRGNFPPRFSGLQFPNYSSELNVNALELDDSALYLCASSLEGSTTKETQYFGPGTRLLVL.

This clone was seen only a few times. The gene calls are TRBV7-9 and TRBJ1-2; 7 nucleotides align to TRBD1. With V trimmed by 10 bases and J by 2 bases, 7 bases remained unmatched. The CDR3 loop spans 13 amino acids. Per germline, CDR1 SEHNR and CDR2 FQNEAQ (reference sequence). The CDR3 DNA follows: TGTGCCATCTCCCAGGGGGGGAACTATGGCTACACCTTC. Translating it yields CAISQGGNYGYTF. The whole variable domain, filled in from reference TRBV7-9 and TRBJ1-2, reads DTGVSQNPRHKITKRGQNVTFRCDPISEHNRLYWYRQTLGQGPEFLTYFQNEAQLEKSRLLSDRFSAERPKGSFSTLEIQRTEQGDSAMYLCAISQGGNYGYTFGSGTRLTVV.

The V and J genes are TRBV30 and TRBJ1-6; TRBD1 agrees at 8 bases. CDR3 length: 17 amino acids. J was trimmed by 8 bases and V by 2 bases; bases with no gene match: 14. Per germline, CDR1 GTSNPN and CDR2 SVGIG (reference sequence). The chain's CDR3 is CAWSPRRRDRRHSPLHF. CDR3 in DNA: TGTGCCTGGAGTCCTAGGAGGAGGGACAGGAGACATTCACCCCTCCACTTT.

The chain is built from TRBV18 and TRBJ2-7, with no clear D. Per germline, CDR1 KGHSH and CDR2 LQKENI. CDR3 size: 14 residues. Deletions cut 3 bases from V and 2 bases from J, with 11 bases between. CDR3 region: CASSPTDLTYEQYF. DNA for the CDR3: TGTGCCAGCTCACCTACGGATCTGACCTACGAGCAGTACTTC.

V and J are TRBV9 and TRBJ1-1; weak D call: TRBD1 (6 bases). Germline V gene data show CDR1 as SGDLS and CDR2 as YYNGEE. Trimming removed 0 bases at V and 4 bases at J, with 13 bases between. This CDR3 has 15 amino acids. CDR3 coding DNA: TGTGCCAGCAGCGTAGCTAGTAGGGGGGGCACTGAAGCTTTCTTT. It specifies CASSVASRGGTEAFF.

V gene TRBV19 combines with J gene TRBJ1-2; 9 bases map to TRBD1. The CDR3 has 16 residues. The V segment lost 4 bases and the J segment 2 bases; nucleotides outside the gene matches: 8. Germline CDR1 reads LNHDA; CDR2 reads SQIVND (reference sequence). Here the CDR3 DNA reads TGTGCCAGTAGTACGGACAGGGGCGCTCAGAACTATGGCTACACCTTC. Encoded protein: CASSTDRGAQNYGYTF.

There are a few counts of this clone. This chain uses TRBV5-4 with TRBJ1-2, with D tentatively TRBD1 (5 bases). Germline values: CDR1 SGHNT, CDR2 YYREEE (reference sequence). V lost 4 bases to trimming and J lost 4 bases, with 17 bases between them. The CDR3 loop spans 15 amino acids. The DNA of the CDR3 is TGTGCCAGCAGCCGCGGGGACGCCCGGGGCTATGGCTACACCTTC. As protein: CASSRGDARGYGYTF.

The chain couples TRBV5-1 to TRBJ2-1, with D unresolved. Trimming removed 2 bases from V and 0 bases from J, with 9 bases in between. The CDR3 is 15 residues long. The germline V gene has CDR1 SGHRS and CDR2 YFSETQ. The CDR3 loop reads CASSLTKSSYNEQFF. The CDR3 coding sequence is TGCGCCAGCAGCTTAACAAAAAGCTCCTACAATGAGCAGTTCTTC.

The V gene is TRBV7-9, the J gene TRBJ1-2; D is ambiguous. Looked up from germline, CDR1 is SEHNR and CDR2 is FQNEAQ (reference sequence). This CDR3 region has 11 residues. V gave up 8 bases and J gave up 6 bases, with 10 bases separating them. CDR3 sequence: CASRPSNGYTF. The CDR3 DNA reads TGTGCCAGCCGCCCCAGTAATGGCTACACCTTC.

This clone was seen only a few times. The genes are TRBV28 and TRBJ1-5; D not certain. CDR1 and CDR2 (germline): MDHEN, SYDVKM. Trimming removed 6 bases at V and 9 bases at J, with 9 bases between. The CDR3 has 11 amino acids. CDR3 sequence reads: CASRLKGPQHF. CDR3 nucleotide sequence: TGTGCCAGCAGGCTTAAGGGGCCCCAGCATTTT.

The chain is built from TRBV7-2 and TRBJ2-2, with a possible D match to TRBD1 (5 bases). Germline V CDR1 and CDR2: SGHTA, FQGNSA. V lost 1 base, J lost 6 bases, and 9 bases lay in between. The CDR3 has 14 residues. The CDR3 DNA is TGTGCCAGCAGCTTAGGGGGCATCCCCGGGGAGCTGTTTTTT. Its translation: CASSLGGIPGELFF.

V usage is TRBV10-3 and J usage is TRBJ2-7, with 12 bases aligning to TRBD2. V gave up 4 bases and J gave up 5 bases; unmatched junction bases: 9. The CDR3 covers 16 residues. From germline, CDR1 is ENHRY and CDR2 SYGVKD. The CDR3 protein is CAISVTTSGRVNEQYF. For the CDR3, the DNA is TGTGCCATCAGTGTGACGACTAGCGGGAGAGTCAACGAGCAGTACTTC.

This clone was detected a few times. CDR3 region: CASSLGTGLGQPQHF. The CDR3 DNA reads as TGTGCCAGCAGTTTAGGGACAGGGTTGGGGCAGCCCCAGCATTTT. V and J are TRBV28 and TRBJ1-5; 9 bases map to TRBD1. V was clipped by 2 bases and J by 7 bases; unmatched bases: 6. The CDR3 has 15 amino acids. In germline, CDR1 is MDHEN, CDR2 SYDVKM.

The chain couples TRBV28 to TRBJ2-7; TRBD2 matches at 10 bases. This CDR3 has 18 amino acids. Germline V gene data show CDR1 as MDHEN and CDR2 as SYDVKM. V shed 3 bases, J shed 3 bases, and the junction held 14 bases outside the gene matches. The CDR3 sequence is CASSFPSGSLLVHYEQYF. CDR3 nucleotides: TGTGCCAGCAGTTTCCCTAGCGGGAGTCTCCTTGTGCACTACGAGCAGTACTTC.

The gene calls are TRBV5-5 and TRBJ2-1, with 8 nucleotides matching TRBD1. J was trimmed by 3 bases and V by 4 bases; bases with no gene match: 6. Germline CDR1 SGHKS, CDR2 YYEKEE (reference sequence). The CDR3 runs to 15 residues. The CDR3 loop reads CASSPGQAYYNEQFF. The CDR3 nucleotides read TGTGCCAGCAGCCCGGGACAGGCTTACTACAATGAGCAGTTCTTC.

The chain combines TRBV2 with TRBJ2-4; no definite D call. The CDR3 covers 14 residues. The germline V and J ends were trimmed by 3 bases and 0 bases, with 6 bases remaining between them. Germline V gives CDR1 SNHLY, CDR2 FYNNEI. DNA of the CDR3: TGTGCCAGCAGTGATAGCCCAGCCAAAAACATTCAGTACTTC. Translation: CASSDSPAKNIQYF.

The chain couples TRBV6-5 to TRBJ2-1, with 8 bases lining up with TRBD2. Losses at the gene ends were 6 bases for V and 8 bases for J; bases not matched to a gene: 9. Germline V gene lookup returns CDR1 MNHEY and CDR2 SVGAGI. The CDR3 contains 14 residues. The CDR3 nucleotides are TGTGCCAGCAGCCCCGGACTAGCTGGGGATGAGCAGTTCTTC. This gives the protein CASSPGLAGDEQFF.

The chain joins TRBV19 to TRBJ1-2, with D maybe TRBD1 (5 bases). The germline V gene has CDR1 LNHDA and CDR2 SQIVND (reference sequence). This CDR3 is built from 14 residues. The V end lost 7 bases, the J end lost 4 bases, and 16 bases lay between the germline ends. The CDR3 coding sequence is TGTGCCAGTACCCCCCGGGGGAGCAGCTATGGCTACACCTTC. Protein: CASTPRGSSYGYTF.

This chain connects TRBV4-3 to TRBJ2-6; a weak D match, TRBD1 (6 bases). The CDR3 totals 16 residues. Germline V gene lookup returns CDR1 LGHNA and CDR2 YSLEER. V was pared by 1 base and J by 4 bases, with 11 bases between. CDR3 region: CASSQGWGPGANVLTF. In nucleotides, the CDR3 is TGCGCCAGCAGCCAAGGGTGGGGGCCAGGGGCCAACGTCCTGACTTTC.

The chain carries TRBV2 and TRBJ2-3; 13 bases line up with TRBD2. The ends lost 8 bases at V and 2 bases at J; junction bases unmatched: 1. CDR1 is SNHLY, CDR2 FYNNEI, per germline. The CDR3 loop spans 14 amino acids. The CDR3 DNA reads as TGTGCCAGCGGGACTAGCGGGAACACAGATACGCAGTATTTT. This sequence encodes CASGTSGNTDTQYF.

The chain has TRBV6-5 and TRBJ2-7; D possibly corresponds to TRBD1 (7 bases). Per germline, CDR1 MNHEY and CDR2 SVGAGI. V gave up 7 bases and J gave up 4 bases, with 20 bases separating them. There are 15 residues in the CDR3. CDR3 sequence reads: CASTLTRQGLYEQYF. CDR3 nucleotide sequence: TGTGCCAGCACCCTCACCCGACAGGGACTGTACGAGCAGTACTTC.

In this sample, this clone turned up once. The V gene is TRBV11-3, the J gene TRBJ1-1; possible D gene TRBD1, 6 bases. The CDR3 extends over 13 amino acids. The germline V gene encodes CDR1 SGHNT and CDR2 YENEEA. Trimming left V 3 bases short and J 5 bases short, with 10 bases between. Here the CDR3 DNA reads TGTGCCAGCAGCTTGAACAGGGAGACTGAAGCTTTCTTT. Its translation is CASSLNRETEAFF.

The V gene is TRBV29-1, the J gene TRBJ2-1, with unresolved D. The CDR3 contains 12 residues. Trimming shortened V by 3 bases and J by 6 bases, and 9 bases separated the two germline ends. The V gene's germline CDR1 is SQVTM and CDR2 ANQGSEA. The CDR3 loop is CSVDTGPNEQFF. The CDR3 bases are TGCAGCGTTGATACCGGGCCCAATGAGCAGTTCTTC.

V gene TRBV7-2 combines with J gene TRBJ1-5, with D hard to call. This CDR3 comprises 14 residues. Germline loops: CDR1 SGHTA, CDR2 FQGNSA. Trimming stripped 5 bases from V and 4 bases from J, with 12 bases between. CDR3 in DNA: TGTGCCAGCAGCCCCAGATCGGGAAATCAGCCCCAGCATTTT. It specifies CASSPRSGNQPQHF.

This sequence joins TRBV2 and TRBJ2-7; 7 bases fit TRBD2. Germline loops: CDR1 SNHLY, CDR2 FYNNEI. Unmatched junction bases numbered 7, after V lost 7 bases and J lost 4 bases. There are 13 residues in the CDR3. CDR3 nucleotide sequence: TGTGCCAGCATCAGGACTAGGCGGTACGAGCAGTACTTC. It translates to CASIRTRRYEQYF.

The chain combines TRBV5-6 with TRBJ1-1; D is unclear. Germline assignment: CDR1 SGHDT and CDR2 YYEEEE. CDR3 length: 15 residues. Trimming shortened V by 4 bases and J by 7 bases, and 20 bases separated the two germline ends. CDR3 coding DNA: TGTGCCAGCAGCCCCAGGTGGGGTGGAGACGGTGAAGCTTTCTTT. Translation gives CASSPRWGGDGEAFF.